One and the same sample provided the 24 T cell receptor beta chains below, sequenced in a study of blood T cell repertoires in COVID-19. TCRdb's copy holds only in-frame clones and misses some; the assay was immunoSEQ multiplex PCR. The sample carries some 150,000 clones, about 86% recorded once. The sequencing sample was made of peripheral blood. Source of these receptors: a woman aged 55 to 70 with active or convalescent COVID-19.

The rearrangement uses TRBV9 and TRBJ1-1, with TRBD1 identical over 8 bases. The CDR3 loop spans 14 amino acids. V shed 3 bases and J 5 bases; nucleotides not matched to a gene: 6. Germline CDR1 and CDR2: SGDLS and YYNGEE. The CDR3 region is CASSGQGWGTEAFF. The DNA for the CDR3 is TGTGCCAGCAGCGGACAGGGGTGGGGGACTGAAGCTTTCTTT.

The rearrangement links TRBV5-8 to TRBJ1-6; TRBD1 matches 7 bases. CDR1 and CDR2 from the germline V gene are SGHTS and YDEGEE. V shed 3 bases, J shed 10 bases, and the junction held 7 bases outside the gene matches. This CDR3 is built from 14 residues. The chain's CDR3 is CASSSGQARSPLHF. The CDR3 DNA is TGTGCCAGCAGCTCTGGACAGGCGCGATCACCCCTCCACTTT.

In nucleotides, the CDR3 is TGTGCCAGCAGACTCACAGATACGCAGTATTTT. This encodes CASRLTDTQYF. The V gene is TRBV12-3 or TRBV12-4, the J gene TRBJ2-3; D unclear. V gave up 6 bases and J gave up 2 bases, with 3 bases separating them. This CDR3 region has 11 residues.

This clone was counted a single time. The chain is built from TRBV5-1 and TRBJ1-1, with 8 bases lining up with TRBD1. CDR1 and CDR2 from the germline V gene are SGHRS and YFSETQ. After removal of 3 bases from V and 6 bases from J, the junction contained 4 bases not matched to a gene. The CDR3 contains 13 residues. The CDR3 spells CASSSGQDSEAFF. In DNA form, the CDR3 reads TGCGCCAGCAGCTCGGGACAGGATTCTGAAGCTTTCTTT.

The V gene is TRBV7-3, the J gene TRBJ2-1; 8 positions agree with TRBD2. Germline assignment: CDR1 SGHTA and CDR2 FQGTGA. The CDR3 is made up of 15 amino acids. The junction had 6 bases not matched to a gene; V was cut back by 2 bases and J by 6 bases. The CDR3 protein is CASSLVLAGPNEQFF. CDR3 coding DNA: TGTGCCAGCAGCTTAGTCCTAGCGGGCCCCAATGAGCAGTTCTTC. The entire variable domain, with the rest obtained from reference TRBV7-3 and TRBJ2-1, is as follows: GAGVSQTPSNKVTEKGKYVELRCDPISGHTALYWYRQSLGQGPEFLIYFQGTGAADDSGLPNDRFFAVRPEGSVSTLKIQRTERGDSAVYLCASSLVLAGPNEQFFGPGTRLTVL.

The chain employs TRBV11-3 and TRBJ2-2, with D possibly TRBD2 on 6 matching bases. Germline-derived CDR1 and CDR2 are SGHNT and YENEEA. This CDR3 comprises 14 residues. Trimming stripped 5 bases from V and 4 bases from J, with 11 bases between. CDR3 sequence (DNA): TGTGCCAGCAGCCTCGGGGGTTTCACCGGGGAGCTGTTTTTT. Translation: CASSLGGFTGELFF.

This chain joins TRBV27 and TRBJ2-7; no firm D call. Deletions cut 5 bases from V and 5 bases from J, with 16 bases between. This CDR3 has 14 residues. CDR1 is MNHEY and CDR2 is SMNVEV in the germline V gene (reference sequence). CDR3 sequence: CASSERGPQDEQYV. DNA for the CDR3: TGTGCCAGCAGTGAACGTGGTCCCCAGGACGAGCAGTACGTC.

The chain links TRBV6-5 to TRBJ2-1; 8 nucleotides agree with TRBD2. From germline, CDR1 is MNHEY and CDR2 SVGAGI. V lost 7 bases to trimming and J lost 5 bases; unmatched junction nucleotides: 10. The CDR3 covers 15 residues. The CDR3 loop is CASNSLAGLNNEQFF. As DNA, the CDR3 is TGTGCCAGCAACTCCTTAGCGGGACTAAACAATGAGCAGTTCTTC.

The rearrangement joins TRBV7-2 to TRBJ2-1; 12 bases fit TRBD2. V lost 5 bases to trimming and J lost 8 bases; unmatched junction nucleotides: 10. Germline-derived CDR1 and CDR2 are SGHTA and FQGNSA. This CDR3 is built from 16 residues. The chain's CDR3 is CASSTPTSGRTHEQFF. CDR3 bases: TGTGCCAGCAGCACTCCAACTAGCGGGAGGACACATGAGCAGTTCTTC. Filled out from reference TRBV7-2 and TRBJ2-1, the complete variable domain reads GAGVSQSPSNKVTEKGKDVELRCDPISGHTALYWYRQSLGQGLEFLIYFQGNSAPDKSGLPSDRFSAERTGGSVSTLTIQRTQQEDSAVYLCASSTPTSGRTHEQFFGPGTRLTVL.

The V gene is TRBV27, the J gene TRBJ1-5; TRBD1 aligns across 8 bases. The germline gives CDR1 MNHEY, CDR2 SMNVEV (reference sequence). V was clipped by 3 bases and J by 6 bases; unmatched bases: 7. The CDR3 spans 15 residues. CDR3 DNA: TGTGCCAGCAGTTTTGGCCAGGGGGCTGGTCAGCCCCAGCATTTT. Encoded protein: CASSFGQGAGQPQHF.

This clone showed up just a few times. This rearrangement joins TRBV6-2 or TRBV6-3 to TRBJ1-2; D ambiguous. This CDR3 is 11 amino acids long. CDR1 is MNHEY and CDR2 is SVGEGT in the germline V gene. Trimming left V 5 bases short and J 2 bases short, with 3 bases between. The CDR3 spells CASSQNYGYTF. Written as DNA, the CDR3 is TGTGCCAGCAGTCAGAACTATGGCTACACCTTC.

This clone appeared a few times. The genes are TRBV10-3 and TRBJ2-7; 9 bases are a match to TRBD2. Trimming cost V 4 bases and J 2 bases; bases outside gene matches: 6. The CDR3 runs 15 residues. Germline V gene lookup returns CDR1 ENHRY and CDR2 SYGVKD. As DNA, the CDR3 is TGTGCCATCAGTGTCCTGACTAGCGGAACCTACGAGCAGTACTTC. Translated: CAISVLTSGTYEQYF.

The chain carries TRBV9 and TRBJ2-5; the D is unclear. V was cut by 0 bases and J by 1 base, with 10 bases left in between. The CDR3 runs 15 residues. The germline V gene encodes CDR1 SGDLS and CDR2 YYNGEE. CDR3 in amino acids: CASSVGANAQETQYF. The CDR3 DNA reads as TGTGCCAGCAGCGTAGGGGCTAACGCCCAAGAGACCCAGTACTTC.

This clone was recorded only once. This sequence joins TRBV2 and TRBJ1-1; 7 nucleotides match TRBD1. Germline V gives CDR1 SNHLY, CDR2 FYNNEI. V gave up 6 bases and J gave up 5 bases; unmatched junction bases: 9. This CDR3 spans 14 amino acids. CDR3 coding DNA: TGTGCCAGCAGAGTACAGGGGATGGGAACTGAAGCTTTCTTT. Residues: CASRVQGMGTEAFF.

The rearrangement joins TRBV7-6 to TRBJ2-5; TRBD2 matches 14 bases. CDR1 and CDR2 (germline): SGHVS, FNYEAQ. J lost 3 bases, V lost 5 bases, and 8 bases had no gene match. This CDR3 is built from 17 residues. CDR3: CASSPGLAGGYKETQYF. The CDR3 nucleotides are TGTGCCAGCAGCCCAGGACTAGCGGGGGGTTACAAAGAGACCCAGTACTTC.

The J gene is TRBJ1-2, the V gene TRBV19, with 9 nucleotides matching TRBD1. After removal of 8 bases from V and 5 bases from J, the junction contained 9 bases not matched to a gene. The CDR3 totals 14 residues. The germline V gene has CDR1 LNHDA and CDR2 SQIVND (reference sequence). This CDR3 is CASSDRGRLYGYTF. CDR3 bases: TGTGCCAGTTCGGACAGGGGCAGGCTGTATGGCTACACCTTC.

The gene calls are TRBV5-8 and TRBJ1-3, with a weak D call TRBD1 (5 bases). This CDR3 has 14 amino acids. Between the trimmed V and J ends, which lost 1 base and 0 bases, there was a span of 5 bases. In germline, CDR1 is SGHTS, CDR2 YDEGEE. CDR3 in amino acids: CASSLQGSGNTIYF. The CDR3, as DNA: TGTGCCAGCAGCTTGCAGGGCTCTGGAAACACCATATATTTT.

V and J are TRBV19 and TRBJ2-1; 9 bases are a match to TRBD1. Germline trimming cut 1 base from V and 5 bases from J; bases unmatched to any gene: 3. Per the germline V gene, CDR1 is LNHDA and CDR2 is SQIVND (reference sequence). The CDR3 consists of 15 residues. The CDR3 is CASSIARTGDNEQFF. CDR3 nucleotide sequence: TGTGCCAGTAGTATAGCGAGGACAGGGGACAATGAGCAGTTCTTC.

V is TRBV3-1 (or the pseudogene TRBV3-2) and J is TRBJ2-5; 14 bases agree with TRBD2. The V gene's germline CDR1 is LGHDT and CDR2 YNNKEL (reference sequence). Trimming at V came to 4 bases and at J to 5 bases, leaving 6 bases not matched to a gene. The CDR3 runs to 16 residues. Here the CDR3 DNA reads TGTGCCAGCAGCCCCAGGACTAGCGGGGGGAAGGAGACCCAGTACTTC. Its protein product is CASSPRTSGGKETQYF.

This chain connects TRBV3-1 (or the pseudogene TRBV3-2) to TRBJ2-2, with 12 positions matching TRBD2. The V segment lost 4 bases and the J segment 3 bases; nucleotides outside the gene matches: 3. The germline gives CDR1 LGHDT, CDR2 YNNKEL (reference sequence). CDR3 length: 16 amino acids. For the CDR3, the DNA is TGTGCCAGCAGCCGGACTAGCGGGACCCACACCGGGGAGCTGTTTTTT. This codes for CASSRTSGTHTGELFF.

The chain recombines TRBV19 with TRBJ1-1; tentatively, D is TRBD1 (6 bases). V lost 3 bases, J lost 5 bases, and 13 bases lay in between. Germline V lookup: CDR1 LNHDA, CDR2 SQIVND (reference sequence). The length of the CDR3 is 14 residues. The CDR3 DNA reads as TGTGCCAGTAGTATTCAGGGGCGAGGGACTGAAGCTTTCTTT. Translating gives CASSIQGRGTEAFF.

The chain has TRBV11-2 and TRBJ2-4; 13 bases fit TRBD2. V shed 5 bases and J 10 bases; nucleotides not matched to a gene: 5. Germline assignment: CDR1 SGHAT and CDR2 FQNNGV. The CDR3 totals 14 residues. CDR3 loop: CASSPGLAGEIQYF. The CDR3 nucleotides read TGTGCCAGCAGCCCCGGACTAGCGGGGGAAATTCAGTACTTC.

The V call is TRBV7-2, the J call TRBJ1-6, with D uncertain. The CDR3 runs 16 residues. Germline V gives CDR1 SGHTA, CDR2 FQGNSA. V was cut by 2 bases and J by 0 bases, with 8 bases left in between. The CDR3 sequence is CASSLRASSYNSPLHF. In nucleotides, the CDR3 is TGTGCCAGCAGCTTAAGAGCGAGCTCCTATAATTCACCCCTCCACTTT.

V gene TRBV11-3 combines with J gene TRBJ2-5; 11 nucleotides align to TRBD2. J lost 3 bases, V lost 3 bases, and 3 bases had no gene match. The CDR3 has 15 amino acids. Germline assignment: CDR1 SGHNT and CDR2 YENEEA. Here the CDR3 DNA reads TGTGCCAGCAGCTTTAGCGGGGGGGCCAAAGAGACCCAGTACTTC. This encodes CASSFSGGAKETQYF.